These 10 T cell receptor beta chains came from one sample sequenced in a study of beta chain features in type 1 diabetes. The entirety of the isolated RNA underwent reverse transcription, so expressed TCRB transcripts were sequenced. Libraries were prepared by immunoSEQ multiplex PCR; TCRdb keeps only in-frame clonotypes and omits some of them. This table holds approximately 470,000 clones, roughly 31% found once. The source material was naive CD4+ T cells from blood. Source of these receptors: a man between 18 and 35 years old in good health.

Only a few counts were recorded for this clone. The V gene is TRBV5-1, the J gene TRBJ2-1; 12 nucleotides align to TRBD2. Germline loops: CDR1 SGHRS, CDR2 YFSETQ. J was trimmed by 6 bases and V by 4 bases; bases with no gene match: 5. The CDR3 runs to 15 residues. CDR3 sequence reads: CASSLLAGGRNEQFF. As DNA, the CDR3 is TGCGCCAGCAGCCTACTAGCGGGAGGCCGCAATGAGCAGTTCTTC.

The chain recombines TRBV5-4 with TRBJ2-5; 7 nucleotides line up with TRBD2. Germline V gene lookup returns CDR1 SGHNT and CDR2 YYREEE (reference sequence). This CDR3 comprises 14 residues. The V gene end was trimmed by 4 bases and the J gene end by 5 bases; junction bases not matched to a gene: 8. Written as DNA, the CDR3 is TGTGCCAGCAGCCGATCGACTAGCTCGGAGACCCAGTACTTC. It translates to CASSRSTSSETQYF.

The chain uses TRBV11-2 and TRBJ2-1; no clear D. Deletions cut 5 bases from V and 6 bases from J, with 11 bases between. The CDR3 is 13 residues long. The germline V gene encodes CDR1 SGHAT and CDR2 FQNNGV. CDR3 residues: CASSRVQGNEQFF. The CDR3 coding sequence is TGTGCCAGCAGCCGGGTGCAAGGCAATGAGCAGTTCTTC.

This clone was seen a few times. This chain joins TRBV7-9 and TRBJ2-5; D gene uncertain. The germline gives CDR1 SEHNR, CDR2 FQNEAQ (reference sequence). V was pared by 9 bases and J by 5 bases, with 13 bases between. The CDR3 contains 12 residues. CDR3 bases: TGTGCCAGTACGAAGAGATCGGAGACCCAGTACTTC. It codes for CASTKRSETQYF.

This chain connects TRBV11-2 to TRBJ2-4; the match to TRBD2 covers 10 bases. After removal of 6 bases from V and 7 bases from J, the junction contained 9 bases not matched to a gene. CDR1 SGHAT and CDR2 FQNNGV come from the germline V gene. This CDR3 is built from 15 residues. The CDR3 coding sequence is TGTGCCAGCAGAATATCTAGCGGGAGACGGAACATTCAGTACTTC. Protein: CASRISSGRRNIQYF.

The chain uses TRBV11-2 and TRBJ2-1; 7 bases agree with TRBD1. Unmatched junction bases numbered 4, after V lost 0 bases and J lost 5 bases. Germline assignment: CDR1 SGHAT and CDR2 FQNNGV. The CDR3 loop spans 15 amino acids. The CDR3 nucleotides read TGTGCCAGCAGCTTAGACCGACAGGGCAACAATGAGCAGTTCTTC. It yields the protein CASSLDRQGNNEQFF.

This clone showed up just a few times. The chain recombines TRBV30 with TRBJ2-7; 8 bases align to TRBD2. The CDR3 contains 17 residues. V shed 4 bases and J 1 base; nucleotides not matched to a gene: 15. The germline V gene has CDR1 GTSNPN and CDR2 SVGIG (reference sequence). CDR3 sequence reads: CAWKPNGGAGRSYEQYF. In DNA, the CDR3 is TGTGCCTGGAAACCCAACGGGGGGGCAGGTCGATCCTACGAGCAGTACTTC.

V usage is TRBV7-2 and J usage is TRBJ2-3; the match to TRBD2 covers 13 bases. Trimming removed 4 bases from V and 13 bases from J; junction bases left unmatched: 11. The CDR3 sequence is 15 residues long. The germline gives CDR1 SGHTA, CDR2 FQGNSA. The CDR3 nucleotides are TGTGCCAGCAGCTCAAGATCCGGACTAGCGGGAGAAAAGTATTTT. Translation gives CASSSRSGLAGEKYF.

The CDR3 coding sequence is TGTGCCAGCAGTAGTAGCGGGGCCGGAGATACGCAGTATTTT. Its translation is CASSSSGAGDTQYF. The J gene is TRBJ2-3, the V gene TRBV6-4; TRBD2 agrees at 8 bases. Germline V gives CDR1 MRHNA, CDR2 SNTAGT. The CDR3 is 14 residues long. V gave up 5 bases and J gave up 5 bases; unmatched junction bases: 6.

A few counts support this clone. This sequence joins TRBV4-2 and TRBJ2-2; 11 bases agree with TRBD2. V was clipped by 0 bases and J by 5 bases; unmatched bases: 5. Germline-derived CDR1 and CDR2 are LGHNA and YNFKEQ. The CDR3 is 17 residues long. As DNA, the CDR3 is TGTGCCAGCAGCCAAGACAGGGCTAGCGGGAGGACCGGGGAGCTGTTTTTT. Its protein product is CASSQDRASGRTGELFF.